This T cell receptor (beta chain) was found in a study of identical twins. The germline gives CDR1 SGHKS, CDR2 YYEKEE (reference sequence). The CDR3 runs 16 residues. V lost 1 base, J lost 8 bases, and 13 bases stayed unmatched. MiXCR, applied by TCRdb to the 5' RACE reads, yields one record per CDR3 protein. The table shows 430,000 or so distinct CDR3 sequences, with less than 25% occurring only once. These data were also reused for a study on T cells expressing NK-cell markers. That investigation notes: There remained a lack of clarity about HCMV specificity of expanded NKG2C+ T cell clones.

The sequenced sample was CD4+ T cells sorted from blood. This TCR was recovered from a woman aged 18-29 years in good health. The chain joins TRBV5-5 to TRBJ2-5; 8 bases match TRBD1. Here the CDR3 DNA reads TGTGCCAGCAGCTTGCGGCCGGAGACAGGGGCTGGAACCCAGTACTTC. Encoded protein: CASSLRPETGAGTQYF.